The 16 T cell receptor beta chains presented below share a single source sample, sequenced in a study of STAT5B mutations in CD4+ large granular lymphocyte leukemia. Sequenced by immunoSEQ multiplex PCR; TCRdb stores in-frame clones only, minus some. The sample shows roughly 32,000 clones, less than 90% of them seen only once. Sequencing was performed on CD4+ T cells from blood buffy coats. These receptor sequences come from a human donor in good health.

The rearrangement links TRBV4-1 to TRBJ1-1; the D is unclear. V gave up 1 base and J gave up 4 bases, with 10 bases separating them. The CDR3 length is 14 residues. CDR1 is MGHRA and CDR2 is YSYEKL in the germline V gene. The CDR3 DNA sequence: TGCGCCAGCAGCCAAGTGCTGGGGTTCACTGAAGCTTTCTTT. It yields the protein CASSQVLGFTEAFF.

This chain connects TRBV4-2 to TRBJ2-7; D unclear. Trimming left V 1 base short and J 5 bases short, with 9 bases between. The CDR3 totals 13 residues. Germline loops: CDR1 LGHNA, CDR2 YNFKEQ. The CDR3 is CASSQVQVHEQYF. Written as DNA, the CDR3 is TGTGCCAGCAGCCAAGTTCAAGTCCACGAGCAGTACTTC.

The chain carries TRBV28 and TRBJ2-5; 15 bases match TRBD2. The CDR3 covers 17 residues. V lost 2 bases and J lost 5; bases outside the gene matches: 6. Germline CDR1 is MDHEN and CDR2 is SYDVKM. This chain's CDR3 is CASSLERGTSGRETQYF. The CDR3 nucleotides read TGTGCCAGCAGTTTAGAAAGAGGGACTAGCGGGAGGGAGACCCAGTACTTC.

The J gene is TRBJ2-5, the V gene TRBV28, with TRBD2 matching 9 bases. The CDR3 is 16 residues long. V shed 7 bases and J 1 base; nucleotides not matched to a gene: 10. The germline V gene has CDR1 MDHEN and CDR2 SYDVKM. In DNA, the CDR3 is TGTGCCAGCACCGATGGGCTAGCGGGGATCCAAGAGACCCAGTACTTC. Protein product: CASTDGLAGIQETQYF.

The chain is built from TRBV10-3 and TRBJ1-4, with D possibly matching TRBD1 (6 bases). The germline CDR1 and CDR2 sequences are ENHRY and SYGVKD. This CDR3 is 14 amino acids long. Trimming removed 6 bases at V and 4 bases at J, with 12 bases between. The CDR3 nucleotides are TGTGCCATCAGAGATGGACAGAATAATGAAAAACTGTTTTTT. Its translation is CAIRDGQNNEKLFF.

The CDR3 loop is CASSEADGDNEQFF. CDR3 nucleotide sequence: TGTGCCAGCAGTGAAGCGGACGGGGACAATGAGCAGTTCTTC. The V call is TRBV6-1, the J call TRBJ2-1; D is perhaps TRBD2 (5 bases). Trimming left V 0 bases short and J 5 bases short, with 8 bases between. The CDR3 contains 14 residues. Germline CDR1 MNHNS, CDR2 SASEGT.

The gene calls are TRBV27 and TRBJ2-3, with unresolved D. The CDR3 loop spans 14 amino acids. The V gene's germline CDR1 is MNHEY and CDR2 SMNVEV (reference sequence). Trimming removed 6 bases from V and 0 bases from J, with 10 bases in between. DNA of the CDR3: TGTGCCAGCAGGGTGTCCCTTAGCACAGATACGCAGTATTTT. Its protein is CASRVSLSTDTQYF.

This chain joins TRBV11-2 and TRBJ2-5, with D perhaps TRBD1 (8 bases). Trimming shortened V by 5 bases and J by 7 bases, and 14 bases separated the two germline ends. The CDR3 is 13 residues long. Germline V CDR1 and CDR2: SGHAT, FQNNGV. CDR3 sequence (DNA): TGTGCCAGCAGCCAAACAGGGGGGGGGACCCAGTACTTC. Encoded protein: CASSQTGGGTQYF. The full variable domain, its missing parts supplied by reference TRBV11-2 and TRBJ2-5, is EAGVAQSPRYKIIEKRQSVAFWCNPISGHATLYWYQQILGQGPKLLIQFQNNGVVDDSQLPKDRFSAERLKGVDSTLKIQPAKLEDSAVYLCASSQTGGGTQYFGPGTRLLVL.

The genes are TRBV19 and TRBJ2-5; 7 nucleotides line up with TRBD1. The J call may not be correct, given that the DNA end is closer to TRBJ2-7. This CDR3 is 12 amino acids long. Germline assignment: CDR1 LNHDA and CDR2 SQIVND (reference sequence). Written as DNA, the CDR3 is TGTGCCACCTCACAGGGGATCTACGAGCAGTACTTC. The encoded protein is CATSQGIYEQYF.

J is TRBJ1-4 and V is TRBV11-2, with 7 nucleotides matching TRBD1. With 4 bases clipped from V and 5 bases from J, the junction kept 7 bases outside the gene matches. Looked up from germline, CDR1 is SGHAT and CDR2 is FQNNGV. The length of the CDR3 is 15 residues. CDR3 in amino acids: CASSSRGQLNEKLFF. In DNA, the CDR3 is TGTGCCAGCAGCTCAAGGGGGCAACTGAATGAAAAACTGTTTTTT.

V is TRBV18 and J is TRBJ2-7; perhaps D is TRBD1 or TRBD2 (5 bases each). Trimming took off 3 bases at V and 3 bases at J, with 9 bases between the two ends. The CDR3 is 13 amino acids. Germline V CDR1 and CDR2: KGHSH, LQKENI. The CDR3 bases are TGTGCCAGCTCACCCGGGACCCGCTACGAGCAGTACTTC. This encodes CASSPGTRYEQYF.

V is TRBV18 and J is TRBJ1-2, with a tentative D call TRBD1 (5 bases). This CDR3 is 13 amino acids long. Germline CDR1 KGHSH, CDR2 LQKENI. Deletions cut 3 bases from V and 2 bases from J, with 7 bases between. The CDR3 is CASSPGQNYGYTF. DNA of the CDR3: TGTGCCAGCTCACCGGGGCAGAACTATGGCTACACCTTC.

In this sample, this clone turned up once. The rearrangement joins TRBV2 to TRBJ2-2; TRBD1 matches 7 bases. V shed 8 bases and J 6 bases; nucleotides not matched to a gene: 9. Germline assignment: CDR1 SNHLY and CDR2 FYNNEI. The CDR3 length is 14 residues. The DNA of the CDR3 is TGTGCCAGCCGATCACAGGGGAATTCCGGGGAGCTGTTTTTT. Amino acids: CASRSQGNSGELFF.

The genes are TRBV20-1 and TRBJ1-1, with no clear D. The CDR3 runs to 11 residues. Trimming removed 4 bases at V and 3 bases at J, with 6 bases between. The germline V gene has CDR1 DFQATT and CDR2 SNEGSKA (reference sequence). The CDR3 reads CSAIQDTEAFF. CDR3 DNA: TGCAGTGCTATCCAGGACACTGAAGCTTTCTTT.

The chain links TRBV29-1 to TRBJ2-5; the D call may be TRBD1 or TRBD2 (6 bases each). Trimming took 6 bases from V and 2 from J, leaving 13 bases between them. The CDR3 covers 13 residues. CDR1 and CDR2 from the germline V gene are SQVTM and ANQGSEA. CDR3 nucleotides: TGCAGCGTCCAGGGGAGGTTTCAAGAGACCCAGTACTTC. This sequence encodes CSVQGRFQETQYF.

The chain joins TRBV28 to TRBJ2-2; 11 bases fit TRBD2. CDR1 is MDHEN and CDR2 is SYDVKM in the germline V gene. CDR3 length: 16 residues. The trim removed 5 bases at V and 4 bases at J, leaving 6 bases unmatched. The CDR3 region is CASSSLSGRGTGELFF. The CDR3 nucleotides are TGTGCCAGCAGTAGCCTTAGCGGGAGGGGCACCGGGGAGCTGTTTTTT.